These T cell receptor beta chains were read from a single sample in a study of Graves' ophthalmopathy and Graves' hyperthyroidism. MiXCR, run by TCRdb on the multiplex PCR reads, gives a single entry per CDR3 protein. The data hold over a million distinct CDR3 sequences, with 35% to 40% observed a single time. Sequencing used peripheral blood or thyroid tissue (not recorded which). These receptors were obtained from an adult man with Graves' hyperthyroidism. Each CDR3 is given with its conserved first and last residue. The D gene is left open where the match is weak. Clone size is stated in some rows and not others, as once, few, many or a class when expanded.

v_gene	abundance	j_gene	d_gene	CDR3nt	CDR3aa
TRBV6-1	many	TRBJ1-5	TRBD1	TGTGCCAGCAGTCCGGGGACAGCTCAGCCCCAGCATTTT	CASSPGTAQPQHF
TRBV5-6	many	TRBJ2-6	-	TGTGCCAGCGTTCGCTCTGGGGCCAACGTCCTGACTTTC	CASVRSGANVLTF
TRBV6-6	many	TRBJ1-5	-	TGTGCCAGCAGTCGAATCGATCAGCCCCAGCATTTT	CASSRIDQPQHF
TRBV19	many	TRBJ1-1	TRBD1	TGTGCCAGTACCGACAGGGGGCCGGATGAAGCTTTCTTT	CASTDRGPDEAFF
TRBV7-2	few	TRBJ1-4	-	TGTGCCAGCAGCTTATCGGCAGGGGCTAATGAAAAACTGTTTTTT	CASSLSAGANEKLFF
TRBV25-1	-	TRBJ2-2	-	TGTGCCAGCAGTGCAAGGAACAGTTTCGCCGGGGAGCTGTTTTTT	CASSARNSFAGELFF
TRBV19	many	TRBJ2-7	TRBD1	TGTGCCAGTATGGGCGGGACAGGGGTTGGCGAGCAGTACTTC	CASMGGTGVGEQYF
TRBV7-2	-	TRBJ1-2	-	TGTGCCAGCAGCCTCTCGACGACTACTAACTATGGCTACACCTTC	CASSLSTTTNYGYTF
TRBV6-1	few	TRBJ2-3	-	TGTGCCAGCTACCTAGAGCATACGCAGTATTTT	CASYLEHTQYF
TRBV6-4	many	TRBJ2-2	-	TGTGCCAGCAGACGGGACTCGGAAACCGGGGAGCTGTTTTTT	CASRRDSETGELFF
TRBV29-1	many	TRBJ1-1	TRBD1	TGCAGCGTGGGAGGGACAGGGATTGAGGCTTTCTTT	CSVGGTGIEAFF
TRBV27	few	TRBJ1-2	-	TGTGCCAGCAGCCAGGACAGTTTGAGCTACACCTTC	CASSQDSLSYTF
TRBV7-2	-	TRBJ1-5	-	TGTGCCAGCAGCCAAACGGCTAGCAATCAGCCCCAGCATTTT	CASSQTASNQPQHF
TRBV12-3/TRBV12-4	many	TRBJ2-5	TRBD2	TGTGCCAGCAGTTTCGTCGGCGGGAGCCTAGAGACCCAGTACTTC	CASSFVGGSLETQYF
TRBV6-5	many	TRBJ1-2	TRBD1	TGTGCCAGCAGAGACGGGACAGGGAGAGGCTACACCTTC	CASRDGTGRGYTF
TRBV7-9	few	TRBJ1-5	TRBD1	TGTGCCAGCAGCTTAGGTCCCGAGACAGGGGGAAAAATTAGCAATCAGCCCCAGCATTTT	CASSLGPETGGKISNQPQHF
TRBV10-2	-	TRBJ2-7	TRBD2	TGCGCCAGCAGTGCCGGATTAGCGGGGCGCTCCTACGAGCAGTACTTC	CASSAGLAGRSYEQYF
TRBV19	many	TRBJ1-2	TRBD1	TGTGCCAGTAGTCTGGGACAGGGGGGGTTCGACACCTTC	CASSLGQGGFDTF
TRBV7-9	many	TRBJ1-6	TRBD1	TGTGCCAGCAGCTCGGGACAGGATAATTCACCCCTCCACTTT	CASSSGQDNSPLHF
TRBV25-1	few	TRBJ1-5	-	TGTGCCAGCAGTGAATTCCCGGGGGGGAGCAATCAGCCCCAGCATTTT	CASSEFPGGSNQPQHF
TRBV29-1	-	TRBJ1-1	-	TGCAGCGTTGGATTGGCGGGGGACACTGAAGCTTTCTTT	CSVGLAGDTEAFF
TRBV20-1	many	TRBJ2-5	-	TGCAGTGCTGGGTACCGGGACACTCAAGAGACCCAGTACTTC	CSAGYRDTQETQYF
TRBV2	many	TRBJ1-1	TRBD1	TGTGCCAGCAGTGGACAGGGGTCGGGGACTGAAGCTTTCTTT	CASSGQGSGTEAFF
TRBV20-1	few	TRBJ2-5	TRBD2	TGCAGTGCTAGAGTGTTCAGCGGGAGGGCTGGAGAGACCCAGTACTTC	CSARVFSGRAGETQYF
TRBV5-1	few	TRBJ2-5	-	TGCGCCAGCAGCTTGAACGCCGCCGAGACCCAGTACTTC	CASSLNAAETQYF
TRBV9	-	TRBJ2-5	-	TGTGCCAGCGGGGGGGGGGCAGAAGAGACCCAGTACTTC	CASGGGAEETQYF
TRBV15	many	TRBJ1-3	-	TGTGCCACCAGCAGAGAGTTGCGGGCTGGAAACACCATATATTTT	CATSRELRAGNTIYF
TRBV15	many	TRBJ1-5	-	TGTGCCACCAGCCCGGCTTCAAGCAATCAGCCCCAGCATTTT	CATSPASSNQPQHF
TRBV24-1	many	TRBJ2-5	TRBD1	TGTGCCACCAGTGAGATCAGGGGGAACGCAGAGACCCAGTACTTC	CATSEIRGNAETQYF